This TCR beta chain was obtained from a study of Graves' ophthalmopathy and Graves' hyperthyroidism. Looking at the study overall: Peripheral blood sampling preceded any treatment and occurred at initial diagnosis. General study findings and limits: Predictions made by the model for ophthalmopathy progression reached more than 55% sensitivity and about 72% specificity.

The authors amplified TCR beta CDR3 regions from RNA transcripts. Second-round multiplex PCR followed a first-round RT-PCR using HTBI primers. Via MiXCR, TCRdb re-called the multiplex PCR reads, giving one row per CDR3 protein. The repertoire includes 680,000 or so distinct CDR3 sequences, about a fifth of them detected once, and around 7% sits in the top ten. Trimming took 8 bases from V and 0 from J, leaving 13 bases between them. This CDR3 is 14 amino acids long. Germline V gene lookup returns CDR1 MDHEN and CDR2 SYDVKM. This clonotype was seen only once. The antigen remains unidentified. Hyperthyroidism patients were newly diagnosed, ill under 2 months, and aged 18 to 65 years. If patients had other autoimmune diseases, uncontrolled infections, pregnancy or lactation, they were excluded.

Material for sequencing was peripheral blood. The chain carries TRBV28 and TRBJ1-2; tentative D call: TRBD1 (5 bases). This sequence originates from a woman between 18 and 30 years old with stable Graves' hyperthyroidism. Some clones in this sample may be carry-over from other donors' samples. The CDR3 bases are TGTGCCAGCGAAGGGAGGGGAGCTAACTATGGCTACACCTTC. It is translated as CASEGRGANYGYTF.